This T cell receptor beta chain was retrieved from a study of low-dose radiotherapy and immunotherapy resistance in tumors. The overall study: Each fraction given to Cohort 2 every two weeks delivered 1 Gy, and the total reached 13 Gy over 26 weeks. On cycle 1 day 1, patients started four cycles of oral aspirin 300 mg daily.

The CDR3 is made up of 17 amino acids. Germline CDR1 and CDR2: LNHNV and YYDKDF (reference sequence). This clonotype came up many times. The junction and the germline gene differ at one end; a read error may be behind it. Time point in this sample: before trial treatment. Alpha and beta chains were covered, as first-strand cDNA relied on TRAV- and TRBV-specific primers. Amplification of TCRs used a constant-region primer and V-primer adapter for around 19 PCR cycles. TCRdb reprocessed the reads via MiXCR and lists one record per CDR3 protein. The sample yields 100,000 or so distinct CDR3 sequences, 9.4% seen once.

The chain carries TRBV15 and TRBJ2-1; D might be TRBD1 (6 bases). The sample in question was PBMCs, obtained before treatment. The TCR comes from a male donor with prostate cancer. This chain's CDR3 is CATSREGRDTPYNEQFF. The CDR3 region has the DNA TGTGCCACCAGCCGAGAGGGTCGGGACACACCCTACAATGAGCAGTTCTTC.